One and the same sample provided the 29 T cell receptor beta chains below, sequenced in a study of shared clonotypes between healthy human individuals. Sequencing was performed with immunoSEQ multiplex PCR; in TCRdb, only in-frame clones are kept and a portion is missing. The data hold some 2,500,000 clones, with under 95% observed a single time. The sequencing input was naive CD4+ T cells from PBMCs. Subset of the sample: CD45RA+ positively selected. These receptors originate from a man aged 18 to 30 in good health. Some clones in this sample may be carry-over from other donors' samples.

The CDR3 reads CASSWDRRELFF. DNA for the CDR3: TGTGCCAGCAGCTGGGACAGGAGGGAGCTGTTTTTT. The V call is TRBV28, the J call TRBJ2-2; 8 bases are shared with TRBD1. This CDR3 comprises 12 residues. Germline CDR1 is MDHEN and CDR2 is SYDVKM. The ends lost 6 bases at V and 9 bases at J; junction bases unmatched: 3.

This clone has only a few counts. This chain joins TRBV2 and TRBJ1-5, with a possible D match to TRBD1 (5 bases). The CDR3 extends over 15 amino acids. V was trimmed by 7 bases and J by 2 bases, leaving 15 bases between them. From germline, CDR1 is SNHLY and CDR2 FYNNEI. CDR3 in amino acids: CASNELGVRNQPQHF. The CDR3 region has the DNA TGTGCCAGCAATGAGTTAGGGGTCCGCAATCAGCCCCAGCATTTT. Variable domain in full (rest from reference TRBV2 and TRBJ1-5): EPEVTQTPSHQVTQMGQEVILRCVPISNHLYFYWYRQILGQKVEFLVSFYNNEISEKSEIFDDQFSVERPDGSNFTLKIRSTKLEDSAMYFCASNELGVRNQPQHFGDGTRLSIL.

The chain couples TRBV11-2 to TRBJ1-2; 7 positions match TRBD1. The ends lost 5 bases at V and 4 bases at J; junction bases unmatched: 16. The length of the CDR3 is 17 residues. Per the germline V gene, CDR1 is SGHAT and CDR2 is FQNNGV. CDR3 bases: TGTGCCAGCAGCCCTTACGACTCGAAGACAGGGAGCTATGGCTACACCTTC. Protein sequence: CASSPYDSKTGSYGYTF.

This chain connects TRBV28 to TRBJ1-1, with 9 nucleotides matching TRBD1. The ends lost 4 bases at V and 5 bases at J; junction bases unmatched: 8. The germline gives CDR1 MDHEN, CDR2 SYDVKM. There are 15 residues in the CDR3. The DNA of the CDR3 is TGTGCCAGCAGTTACACAGGGGGCGCAGAAACTGAAGCTTTCTTT. Protein sequence: CASSYTGGAETEAFF.

The V call is TRBV5-1, the J call TRBJ2-5; possible D gene TRBD2, 5 bases. Germline CDR1 is SGHRS and CDR2 is YFSETQ. The V gene lost 0 bases and the J gene lost 2 bases, with 11 bases spanning the gap. The CDR3 consists of 15 residues. The CDR3 bases are TGCGCCAGCAGCTTGGGCCAGCGGATTCAAGAGACCCAGTACTTC. This gives the protein CASSLGQRIQETQYF.

The chain links TRBV7-9 to TRBJ2-7; D gene unclear. The V and J ends lost 1 base and 4 bases respectively, with 14 bases between them. The CDR3 is 15 amino acids. Germline CDR1 reads SEHNR; CDR2 reads FQNEAQ (reference sequence). Here the CDR3 DNA reads TGTGCCAGCAGCTTAGGGCCAGACACGGGTTACGAGCAGTACTTC. Its translation: CASSLGPDTGYEQYF.

The chain uses TRBV7-2 and TRBJ1-1; D perhaps matches TRBD1 (6 bases). V was pared by 1 base and J by 5 bases, with 17 bases between. This CDR3 has 16 residues. The V gene's germline CDR1 is SGHTA and CDR2 FQGNSA. The CDR3 sequence is CASSLERLGAGTEAFF. CDR3 in DNA: TGTGCCAGCAGCTTAGAGCGGCTGGGGGCAGGGACTGAAGCTTTCTTT.

This clone was recorded only once. The gene calls are TRBV28 and TRBJ2-5, with 14 positions matching TRBD2. This CDR3 has 16 amino acids. The germline CDR1 and CDR2 sequences are MDHEN and SYDVKM. Trimming removed 6 bases from V and 3 bases from J; junction bases left unmatched: 6. Here the CDR3 DNA reads TGTGCCAGCAGGCTCCCGGGACTAGCGGGGGAAGAGACCCAGTACTTC. Encoded protein: CASRLPGLAGEETQYF.

For this clone: The same CDR3 also results from other DNA sequences found in this sample. V and J are TRBV11-2 and TRBJ1-5; D unclear. The CDR3 has 13 amino acids. V was cut by 0 bases and J by 5 bases, with 5 bases left in between. Per germline, CDR1 SGHAT and CDR2 FQNNGV. The CDR3 DNA sequence: TGTGCCAGCAGCTTAGAAGGCGATCAGCCCCAGCATTTT. Its protein product is CASSLEGDQPQHF.

The chain combines TRBV9 with TRBJ1-5; no definite D call. In germline, CDR1 is SGDLS, CDR2 YYNGEE. V lost 4 bases, J lost 7 bases, and 9 bases lay in between. The CDR3 is made up of 12 amino acids. The CDR3 bases are TGTGCCAGCAGCCAACTTGGACAGCCCCAGCATTTT. Its translation: CASSQLGQPQHF.

The chain recombines TRBV5-1 with TRBJ1-4; D gene ambiguous. Germline CDR1 reads SGHRS; CDR2 reads YFSETQ. V was shortened by 4 bases and J by 7 bases, with 17 bases between the two germline ends. The CDR3 loop spans 15 amino acids. The CDR3 sequence is CASSPGAGHIEKLFF. The CDR3 DNA reads as TGCGCCAGCAGCCCGGGAGCGGGCCACATTGAAAAACTGTTTTTT.

V is TRBV5-6 and J is TRBJ2-7, with D possibly TRBD1 on 6 matching bases. Trimming stripped 2 bases from V and 3 bases from J, with 12 bases between. The germline V gene has CDR1 SGHDT and CDR2 YYEEEE. This CDR3 spans 14 amino acids. The CDR3 DNA follows: TGTGCCAGCAGCTTCGGGGCCAGGGGCTACGAGCAGTACTTC. It codes for CASSFGARGYEQYF.

The J gene is TRBJ1-3, the V gene TRBV27, with 8 positions matching TRBD1. Germline trimming cut 4 bases from V and 4 bases from J; bases unmatched to any gene: 6. Germline values: CDR1 MNHEY, CDR2 SMNVEV (reference sequence). CDR3 size: 15 residues. The CDR3 bases are TGTGCCAGCAGTTCAAGGGACAGGCCAGGAAACACCATATATTTT. Translating it yields CASSSRDRPGNTIYF.

The chain is built from TRBV7-2 and TRBJ2-3, with 9 bases matching TRBD2. This CDR3 is 18 amino acids long. The V gene's germline CDR1 is SGHTA and CDR2 FQGNSA. Unmatched junction bases numbered 22, after V lost 5 bases and J lost 10 bases. The CDR3 region has the DNA TGTGCCAGCAGCCTAGGTCCAGGGCGGGAGGGCCTAACCGGGGCGCAGTATTTT. Translating it yields CASSLGPGREGLTGAQYF.

Only one count was recorded for this clone. The chain joins TRBV7-2 to TRBJ2-2; the match to TRBD2 covers 9 bases. This CDR3 comprises 16 residues. V shed 0 bases and J 6 bases; nucleotides not matched to a gene: 5. CDR1 and CDR2 from the germline V gene are SGHTA and FQGNSA. This CDR3 reads CASSLAGTSFAGELFF. CDR3 bases: TGTGCCAGCAGCTTAGCGGGGACTAGCTTTGCCGGGGAGCTGTTTTTT.

The gene calls are TRBV21-1 and TRBJ2-5. TRBV21-1 has pseudogene status. The CDR3 spans 11 residues. The CDR3 is CARYHQETQYF. The CDR3 DNA reads as TGTGCCAGGTACCACCAAGAGACCCAGTACTTC.

The chain employs TRBV5-8 and TRBJ2-5, with TRBD1 matching 9 bases. J was trimmed by 5 bases and V by 3 bases; bases with no gene match: 5. This CDR3 is built from 14 residues. Germline values: CDR1 SGHTS, CDR2 YDEGEE. The DNA for the CDR3 is TGTGCCAGCAGCTCACAGGGGGCCGGTGAGACCCAGTACTTC. Translated: CASSSQGAGETQYF.

The chain couples TRBV25-1 to TRBJ1-4; no reliable D call. CDR3 size: 13 residues. Trimming removed 3 bases from V and 0 bases from J, with 2 bases in between. CDR1 and CDR2 (germline): MGHDK, SYGVNS. CDR3 nucleotides: TGTGCCAGCAGTGACCCAACTAATGAAAAACTGTTTTTT. It specifies CASSDPTNEKLFF. The variable domain in full, completed from reference TRBV25-1 and TRBJ1-4, reads EADIYQTPRYLVIGTGKKITLECSQTMGHDKMYWYQQDPGMELHLIHYSYGVNSTEKGDLSSESTVSRIRTEHFPLTLESARPSHTSQYLCASSDPTNEKLFFGSGTQLSVL.

As concerns this clone: The junction departs from germline at one end; a sequencing error may be responsible. The CDR3 sequence: CASSGTGGGGCTF. CDR3 DNA sequence: TGTGCCAGCAGTGGGACAGGGGGCGGGGGCTGCACCTTC. The rearrangement uses TRBV25-1 and TRBJ1-2; TRBD1 matches at 11 bases. CDR3 length: 13 residues. Germline V gene data show CDR1 as MGHDK and CDR2 as SYGVNS.

The chain employs TRBV30 and TRBJ1-3; unclear D gene. The V gene lost 4 bases and the J gene lost 2 bases, with 9 bases spanning the gap. CDR3 length: 13 residues. Germline V gene data show CDR1 as GTSNPN and CDR2 as SVGIG (reference sequence). DNA of the CDR3: TGTGCCTGGAAGTTGACCCCTGGAAACACCATATATTTT. It translates to CAWKLTPGNTIYF.

The rearrangement uses TRBV4-2 and TRBJ2-5; D perhaps matches TRBD1 (6 bases). The CDR3 covers 18 residues. V was clipped by 5 bases and J by 2 bases, with 24 bases between them. Per the germline V gene, CDR1 is LGHNA and CDR2 is YNFKEQ. The chain's CDR3 is CASSKSSLPGQPQETQYF. The CDR3 coding sequence is TGTGCCAGCAGCAAAAGCAGCCTACCGGGACAACCTCAAGAGACCCAGTACTTC.

The rearrangement uses TRBV27 and TRBJ2-7; 7 nucleotides align to TRBD1. V shed 6 bases, J shed 5 bases, and the junction held 13 bases outside the gene matches. Germline CDR1 MNHEY, CDR2 SMNVEV (reference sequence). There are 15 residues in the CDR3. The CDR3, as DNA: TGTGCCAGCAGCCCCCGACGGACAGGTCTGGACGAGCAGTACTTC. Amino acid sequence: CASSPRRTGLDEQYF.

This clone was seen once. This chain links TRBV9 with TRBJ2-7; TRBD2 is a possible D gene (6 bases). The CDR3 spans 15 residues. V was shortened by 3 bases and J by 6 bases, with 19 bases between the two germline ends. Looked up from germline, CDR1 is SGDLS and CDR2 is YYNGEE. The CDR3 region is CASSDATFSGGEQYF. CDR3 nucleotide sequence: TGTGCCAGCAGCGACGCGACCTTTTCCGGGGGCGAGCAGTACTTC.

The rearrangement joins TRBV25-1 to TRBJ2-3; perhaps TRBD2 as D (6 bases). V was shortened by 2 bases and J by 5 bases, with 11 bases between the two germline ends. The CDR3 covers 14 residues. Per the germline V gene, CDR1 is MGHDK and CDR2 is SYGVNS. As DNA, the CDR3 is TGTGCCAGCAGTGAAGAGGGAGCGGGAGATACGCAGTATTTT. This gives the protein CASSEEGAGDTQYF.

The gene calls are TRBV6-4 and TRBJ1-5; unclear D gene. The CDR3 covers 14 residues. CDR1 and CDR2 from the germline V gene are MRHNA and SNTAGT. V lost 4 bases and J 2 bases, leaving 9 bases between the germline ends. The CDR3 bases are TGTGCCAGCAGTGCAGACCATGGCAATCAGCCCCAGCATTTT. Amino acid sequence: CASSADHGNQPQHF.

The chain joins TRBV20-1 to TRBJ2-7; D not certain. The CDR3 extends over 11 amino acids. Trimming removed 5 bases from V and 3 bases from J, with 8 bases in between. Germline V lookup: CDR1 DFQATT, CDR2 SNEGSKA (reference sequence). The CDR3 loop reads CSAQRNYEQYF. The CDR3 bases are TGCAGTGCTCAAAGGAACTACGAGCAGTACTTC.

The chain has TRBV28 and TRBJ1-5; tentatively, D is TRBD1 (5 bases). Germline CDR1 reads MDHEN; CDR2 reads SYDVKM. CDR3 size: 18 residues. V lost 6 bases, J lost 0 bases, and 21 bases lay in between. The CDR3 DNA reads TGTGCCAGCAGACTTGGGACTCTCGGACGGATTAGCAATCAGCCCCAGCATTTT. It yields the protein CASRLGTLGRISNQPQHF.

V and J are TRBV7-9 and TRBJ2-1; tentatively, D is TRBD1 (5 bases). The CDR3 has 16 amino acids. V shed 0 bases and J shed 9 bases, with 18 bases lying between them. From germline, CDR1 is SEHNR and CDR2 FQNEAQ (reference sequence). In nucleotides, the CDR3 is TGTGCCAGCAGCTTAGCAACGAGCCCTCCTAGGGGTGAGCAGTTCTTC. Protein: CASSLATSPPRGEQFF.

The chain combines TRBV27 with TRBJ1-1, with D hard to call. V was clipped by 2 bases and J by 0 bases, with 10 bases between them. Looked up from germline, CDR1 is MNHEY and CDR2 is SMNVEV (reference sequence). The CDR3 length is 15 residues. The CDR3 loop reads CASSLGTAMNTEAFF. Written as DNA, the CDR3 is TGTGCCAGCAGTTTAGGAACAGCCATGAACACTGAAGCTTTCTTT.